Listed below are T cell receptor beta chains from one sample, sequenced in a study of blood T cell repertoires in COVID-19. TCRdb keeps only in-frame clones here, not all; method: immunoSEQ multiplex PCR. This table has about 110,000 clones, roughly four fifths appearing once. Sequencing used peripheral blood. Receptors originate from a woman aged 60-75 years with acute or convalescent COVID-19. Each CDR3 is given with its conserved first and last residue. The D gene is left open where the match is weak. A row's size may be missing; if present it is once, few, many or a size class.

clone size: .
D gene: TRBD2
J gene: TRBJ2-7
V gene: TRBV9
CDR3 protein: CASSISGGDYEQYF
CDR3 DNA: TGTGCCAGCAGCATTAGCGGGGGGGACTACGAGCAGTACTTC

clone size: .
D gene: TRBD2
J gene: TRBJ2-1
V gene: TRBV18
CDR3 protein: CASTLTSGGADEQFF
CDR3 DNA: TGTGCCAGCACCCTGACTAGCGGGGGGGCGGATGAGCAGTTCTTC

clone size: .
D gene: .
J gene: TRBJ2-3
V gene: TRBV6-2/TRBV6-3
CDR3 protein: CASSYSTTRPTDTQYF
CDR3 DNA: TGTGCCAGCAGTTACTCGACGACTAGACCCACAGATACGCAGTATTTT

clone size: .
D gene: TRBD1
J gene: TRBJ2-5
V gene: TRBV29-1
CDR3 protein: CSVGQGAGETQYF
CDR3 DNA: TGCAGCGTTGGACAGGGGGCGGGGGAGACCCAGTACTTC

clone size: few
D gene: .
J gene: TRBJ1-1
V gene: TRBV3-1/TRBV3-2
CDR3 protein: CASSQDLFREAFF
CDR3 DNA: TGTGCCAGCAGCCAAGATCTTTTCCGGGAAGCTTTCTTT

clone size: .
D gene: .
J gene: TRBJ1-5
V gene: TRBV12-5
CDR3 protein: CASGSRVQPQHF
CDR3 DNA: TGTGCTAGTGGTTCCAGGGTCCAGCCCCAGCATTTT

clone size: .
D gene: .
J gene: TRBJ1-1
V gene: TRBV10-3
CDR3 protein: CATVQGMNTEAFF
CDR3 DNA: TGTGCCACAGTCCAGGGGATGAACACTGAAGCTTTCTTT

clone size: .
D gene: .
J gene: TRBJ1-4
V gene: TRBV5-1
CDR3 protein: CASSLLQVATNEKLFF
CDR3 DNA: TGCGCCAGCAGCTTGTTACAGGTCGCGACTAATGAAAAACTGTTTTTT

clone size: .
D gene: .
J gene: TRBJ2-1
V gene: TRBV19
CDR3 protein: CASRSVDRHEQFF
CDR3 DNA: TGTGCCAGTAGAAGCGTAGACCGGCATGAGCAGTTCTTC

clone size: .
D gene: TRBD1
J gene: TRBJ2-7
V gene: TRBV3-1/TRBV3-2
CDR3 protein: CASSLDRGEQYF
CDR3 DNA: TGTGCCAGCAGCCTAGACAGGGGCGAGCAGTACTTC

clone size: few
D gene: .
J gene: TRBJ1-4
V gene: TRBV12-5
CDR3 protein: CASGSEGWRKLFF
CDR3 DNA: TGTGCTAGTGGTTCGGAGGGGTGGCGAAAACTGTTTTTT

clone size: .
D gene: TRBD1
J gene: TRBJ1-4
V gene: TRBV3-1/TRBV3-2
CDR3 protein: CASSQDWTGTEKLFF
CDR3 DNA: TGTGCCAGCAGCCAAGATTGGACAGGGACTGAAAAACTGTTTTTT

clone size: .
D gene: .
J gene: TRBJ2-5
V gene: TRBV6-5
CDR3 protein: CASSPPLGGETQYF
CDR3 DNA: TGTGCCAGCAGTCCACCCCTAGGGGGAGAGACCCAGTACTTC

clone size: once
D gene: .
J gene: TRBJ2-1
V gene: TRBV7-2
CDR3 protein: CASSLGGGPSYNEQFF
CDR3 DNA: TGTGCCAGCAGCTTAGGAGGCGGTCCTTCCTACAATGAGCAGTTCTTC

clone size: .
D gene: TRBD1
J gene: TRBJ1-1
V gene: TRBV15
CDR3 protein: CATSRSGQGRTEAFF
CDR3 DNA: TGTGCCACCAGCAGGTCAGGACAGGGGAGAACTGAAGCTTTCTTT

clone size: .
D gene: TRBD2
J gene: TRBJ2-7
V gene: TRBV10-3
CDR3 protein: CAISESASGGYEQYF
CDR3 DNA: TGTGCCATCAGTGAGTCAGCTAGCGGGGGTTACGAGCAGTACTTC

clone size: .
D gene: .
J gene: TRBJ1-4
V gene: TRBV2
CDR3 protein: CASSDREGEKLFF
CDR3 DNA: TGTGCCAGCAGTGACAGGGAGGGTGAAAAACTGTTTTTT

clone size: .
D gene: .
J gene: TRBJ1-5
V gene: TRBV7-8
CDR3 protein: CASSLRQGGHQPQHF
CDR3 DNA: TGTGCCAGCAGCTTAAGGCAGGGAGGTCATCAGCCCCAGCATTTT

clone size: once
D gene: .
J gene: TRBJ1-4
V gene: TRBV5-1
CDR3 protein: CASSFSRNEKLFF
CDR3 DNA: TGCGCCAGCAGCTTTTCCCGGAATGAAAAACTGTTTTTT

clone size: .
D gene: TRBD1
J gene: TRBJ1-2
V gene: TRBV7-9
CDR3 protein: CASSFNRDREYYGYTF
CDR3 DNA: TGTGCCAGCAGCTTCAACCGGGACAGGGAGTACTATGGCTACACCTTC

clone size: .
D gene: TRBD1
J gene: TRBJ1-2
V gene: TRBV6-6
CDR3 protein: CASSYSGQSYGYTF
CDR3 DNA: TGTGCCAGCAGTTATTCGGGACAGAGCTATGGCTACACCTTC

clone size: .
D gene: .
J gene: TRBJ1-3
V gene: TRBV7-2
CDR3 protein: CASSSEAGGTIYF
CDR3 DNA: TGTGCCAGCAGCTCTGAGGCCGGCGGCACCATATATTTT

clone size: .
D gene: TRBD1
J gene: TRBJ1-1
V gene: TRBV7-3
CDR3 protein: CASSFLRQGTEAFF
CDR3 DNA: TGTGCCAGCAGCTTCCTACGACAGGGCACTGAAGCTTTCTTT

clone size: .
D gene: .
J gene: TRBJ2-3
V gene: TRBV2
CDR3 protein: CASRTETDTQYF
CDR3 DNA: TGTGCCAGCAGGACAGAAACAGATACGCAGTATTTT

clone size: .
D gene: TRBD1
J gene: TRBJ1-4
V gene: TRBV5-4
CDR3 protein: CASSYPDRVNEKLFF
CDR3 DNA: TGTGCCAGCAGCTACCCGGACAGGGTAAATGAAAAACTGTTTTTT

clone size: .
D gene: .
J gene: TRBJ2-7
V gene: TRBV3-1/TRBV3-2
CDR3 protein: CASSQVGAPYEQYF
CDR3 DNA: TGTGCCAGCAGCCAAGTAGGGGCTCCCTACGAGCAGTACTTC

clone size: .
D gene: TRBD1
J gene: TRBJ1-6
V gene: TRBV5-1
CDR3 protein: CASSFGQGGSPLHF
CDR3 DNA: TGCGCCAGCAGCTTTGGACAGGGAGGTTCACCCCTCCACTTT

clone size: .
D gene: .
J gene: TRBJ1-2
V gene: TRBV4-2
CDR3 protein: CASSQEENNGYTF
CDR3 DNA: TGTGCCAGCAGCCAAGAGGAGAACAATGGCTACACCTTC

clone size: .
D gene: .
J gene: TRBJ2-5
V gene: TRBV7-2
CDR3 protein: CASSLDSGEETQYF
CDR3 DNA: TGTGCCAGCAGCTTAGATTCAGGGGAAGAGACCCAGTACTTC

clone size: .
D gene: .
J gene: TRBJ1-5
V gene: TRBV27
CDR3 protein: CASSQQGFSTLKGPISNQPQHF
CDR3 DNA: TGTGCCAGCAGTCAGCAGGGGTTCAGTACTCTTAAGGGGCCTATTAGCAATCAGCCCCAGCATTTT

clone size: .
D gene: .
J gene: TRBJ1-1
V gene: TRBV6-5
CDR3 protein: CASSYSRILNTEAFF
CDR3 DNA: TGTGCCAGCAGTTACTCGCGGATCCTGAACACTGAAGCTTTCTTT

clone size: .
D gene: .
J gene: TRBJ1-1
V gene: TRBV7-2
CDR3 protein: CASSVQSRNTEAFF
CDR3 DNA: TGTGCCAGCAGCGTACAGAGTCGGAACACTGAAGCTTTCTTT

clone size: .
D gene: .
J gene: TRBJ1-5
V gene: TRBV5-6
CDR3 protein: CASSFGAGDQPQHF
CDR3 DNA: TGTGCCAGCAGCTTTGGGGCAGGGGATCAGCCCCAGCATTTT

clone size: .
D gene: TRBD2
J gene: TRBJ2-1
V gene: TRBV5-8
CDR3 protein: CASSLGLAGAGQFF
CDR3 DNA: TGTGCCAGCAGCTTGGGACTAGCGGGGGCCGGGCAGTTCTTC

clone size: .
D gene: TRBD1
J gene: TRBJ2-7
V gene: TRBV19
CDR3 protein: CATRQGAGLSYEQYF
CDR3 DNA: TGTGCCACACGACAGGGGGCTGGTTTGTCCTACGAGCAGTACTTC

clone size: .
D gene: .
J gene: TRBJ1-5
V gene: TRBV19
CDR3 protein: CASSIPLGGNQPQHF
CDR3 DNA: TGTGCCAGTAGTATCCCCTTGGGCGGCAATCAGCCCCAGCATTTT

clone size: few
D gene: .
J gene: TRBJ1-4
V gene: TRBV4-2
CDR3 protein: CASSQEANSRGNEKLFF
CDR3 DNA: TGTGCCAGCAGCCAAGAGGCCAACTCTAGGGGCAATGAAAAACTGTTTTTT

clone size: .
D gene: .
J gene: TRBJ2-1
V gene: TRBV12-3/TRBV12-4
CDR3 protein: CASGSSYNEQFF
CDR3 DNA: TGTGCCAGCGGGAGCTCCTACAATGAGCAGTTCTTC

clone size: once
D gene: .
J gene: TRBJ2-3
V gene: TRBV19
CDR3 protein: CASNPRGGTDTQYF
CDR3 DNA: TGTGCCAGTAACCCCAGGGGAGGCACAGATACGCAGTATTTT

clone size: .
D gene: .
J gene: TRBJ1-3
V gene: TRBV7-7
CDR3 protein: CASSPNSGLSGNTIYF
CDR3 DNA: TGTGCCAGCAGCCCGAACAGCGGCCTCTCTGGAAACACCATATATTTT

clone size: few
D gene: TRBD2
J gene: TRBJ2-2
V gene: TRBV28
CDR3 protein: CASSLTSGAAGELFF
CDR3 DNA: TGTGCCAGCAGCCTGACTAGCGGGGCGGCCGGGGAGCTGTTTTTT

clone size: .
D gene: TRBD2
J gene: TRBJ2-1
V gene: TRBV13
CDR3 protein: CASSVSSGSSYNEQFF
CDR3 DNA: TGTGCCAGCAGCGTCTCTAGCGGGAGCTCCTACAATGAGCAGTTCTTC

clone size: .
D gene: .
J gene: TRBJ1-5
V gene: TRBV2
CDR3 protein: CASRVGSSNQPQHF
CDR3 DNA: TGTGCCAGCCGGGTTGGGTCAAGCAATCAGCCCCAGCATTTT

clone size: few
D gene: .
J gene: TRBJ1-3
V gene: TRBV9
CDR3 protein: CASSENPQVTSGNTIYF
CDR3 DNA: TGTGCCAGCAGCGAGAACCCACAGGTAACCTCTGGAAACACCATATATTTT

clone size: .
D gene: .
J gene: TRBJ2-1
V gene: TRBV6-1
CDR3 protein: CASSDSGHNEQFF
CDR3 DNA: TGTGCCAGCAGTGACTCAGGGCACAATGAGCAGTTCTTC

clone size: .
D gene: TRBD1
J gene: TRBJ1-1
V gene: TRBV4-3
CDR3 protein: CASSRDSSTEAFF
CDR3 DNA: TGCGCCAGCAGCCGGGACAGTTCCACTGAAGCTTTCTTT

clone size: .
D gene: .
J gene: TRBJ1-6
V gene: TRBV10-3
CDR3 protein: CAIRYSPGSPLHF
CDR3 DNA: TGTGCCATCAGATACAGTCCCGGTTCACCCCTCCACTTT